This T cell receptor (beta chain) was sequenced in a study of blood T cell repertoires in COVID-19. Study summary: Specimens from acute and convalescent COVID-19 originated in the United States, Italy and Spain. PBMCs, B-cell-depleted T cells, or T cells were the source of the cDNA or gDNA that made up the material.

In the original workflow: Estimated nucleated cell counts came from reference gene primer amplification. TCRdb's copy holds only in-frame clones and misses some; the assay was immunoSEQ multiplex PCR. That table supplies the V and J calls and clone size; D and trimming were determined from the DNA. The table records 160,000 or so clones, approximately 87% of them present only once. The CDR3 has 13 residues. CDR1 MNHEY and CDR2 SVGAGI come from the germline V gene. Trimming stripped 6 bases from V and 1 base from J, with 7 bases between. In its sample, this clone was seen a few times. Sequenced input: peripheral blood. The chain links TRBV6-5 to TRBJ1-5, with D hard to call. This TCR derives from a woman in her sixties or seventies with acute or convalescent COVID-19. The CDR3 sequence is CASRTTSNQPQHF. CDR3 coding DNA: TGTGCCAGCAGGACTACAAGCAATCAGCCCCAGCATTTT.